The 10 T cell receptor beta chains listed next were all sequenced from one sample in a study of T cell responses to AZD1222 COVID-19 vaccine. The data were produced by immunoSEQ multiplex PCR, yet TCRdb's version contains in-frame clones alone and is incomplete. The data contain about 140,000 clones, about 90% of them singletons. The sequenced sample was peripheral blood, obtained 28 days after the second AZD1222 dose. The receptors originated from an adult who received the AZD1222 COVID-19 vaccine.

The CDR3: CSVVAAGANEQFF. DNA for the CDR3: TGCAGCGTTGTAGCGGCGGGTGCGAATGAGCAGTTCTTC. This chain uses TRBV29-1 with TRBJ2-1; D possibly corresponds to TRBD2 (6 bases). Germline assignment: CDR1 SQVTM and CDR2 ANQGSEA. Deletions cut 4 bases from V and 7 bases from J, with 14 bases between. This CDR3 spans 13 amino acids.

The chain combines TRBV5-1 with TRBJ2-7; D not certain. Germline lookup yields CDR1 SGHRS and CDR2 YFSETQ. Trimming cost V 6 bases and J 0 bases, with 10 bases left between them. The length of the CDR3 is 13 residues. The CDR3 DNA sequence: TGCGCCAGCAAAGACTCCAGCTCCTACGAGCAGTACTTC. Translating it yields CASKDSSSYEQYF.

The gene calls are TRBV7-8 and TRBJ1-5; D is ambiguous. This CDR3 is 16 amino acids long. Germline V gene sequence: CDR1 SGHVS, CDR2 FQNEAQ. V dropped 1 base and J dropped 3 bases, with 13 bases sitting between them. The chain's CDR3 is CASSLGLYRPNQPQHF. In nucleotides, the CDR3 is TGTGCCAGCAGCTTAGGTTTATACCGACCCAATCAGCCCCAGCATTTT.

Of note for this clone: This is likely an artifact of a read error, given a far larger clone one base away. V is TRBV27 and J is TRBJ2-7; TRBD1 matches at 9 bases. This CDR3 is 12 amino acids long. The ends lost 6 bases at V and 3 bases at J; junction bases unmatched: 0. Germline V gene lookup returns CDR1 MNHEY and CDR2 SMNVEV (reference sequence). CDR3 DNA sequence: TGTGCCAGCAGGGGACAGGGCTACGAGCAGTACTTC. This gives the protein CASRGQGYEQYF.

A single count supports this clone. The chain is built from TRBV7-2 and TRBJ1-1; no definite D call. V lost 5 bases and J 1 base, leaving 11 bases between the germline ends. In germline, CDR1 is SGHTA, CDR2 FQGNSA. CDR3 size: 14 residues. The CDR3 region has the DNA TGTGCCAGCAGCAGGTACGCCACGAACACTGAAGCTTTCTTT. Translation gives CASSRYATNTEAFF.

The chain has TRBV18 and TRBJ1-2; 9 bases map to TRBD1. The V gene end was trimmed by 6 bases and the J gene end by 7 bases; junction bases not matched to a gene: 9. Per the germline V gene, CDR1 is KGHSH and CDR2 is LQKENI. The CDR3 has 14 amino acids. As DNA, the CDR3 is TGTGCCAGCTCCCAGGGACAGGGACGTCGTGGCTACACCTTC. Protein: CASSQGQGRRGYTF.

The V call is TRBV7-2, the J call TRBJ1-3; 7 positions agree with TRBD1. This CDR3 is built from 15 residues. V lost 7 bases and J lost 0; bases outside the gene matches: 6. Germline assignment: CDR1 SGHTA and CDR2 FQGNSA. The CDR3 DNA sequence: TGTGCCAGCATCCCACAGGGGACCTCTGGAAACACCATATATTTT. This sequence encodes CASIPQGTSGNTIYF.

The CDR3 region is CASSQDSGLGNNEQFF. DNA of the CDR3: TGTGCCAGCAGCCAAGATTCGGGACTAGGGAACAATGAGCAGTTCTTC. This chain uses TRBV4-2 with TRBJ2-1; 8 bases fit TRBD2. Looked up from germline, CDR1 is LGHNA and CDR2 is YNFKEQ. Germline trimming cut 0 bases from V and 5 bases from J; bases unmatched to any gene: 6. There are 16 residues in the CDR3.

This clone appeared a single time. The chain couples TRBV6-5 to TRBJ2-2, with a tentative D call TRBD1 (6 bases). This CDR3 has 14 amino acids. Trimming stripped 5 bases from V and 4 bases from J, with 11 bases between. The V gene's germline CDR1 is MNHEY and CDR2 SVGAGI. CDR3 residues: CASSPGQLTGELFF. CDR3 coding DNA: TGTGCCAGCAGTCCGGGACAACTCACCGGGGAGCTGTTTTTT.

The genes are TRBV4-3 and TRBJ2-3, with 7 bases lining up with TRBD1. The germline V gene encodes CDR1 LGHNA and CDR2 YSLEER. There are 16 residues in the CDR3. The V segment lost 0 bases and the J segment 4 bases; nucleotides outside the gene matches: 7. The CDR3 sequence is CASSQDRQGVPDTQYF. Here the CDR3 DNA reads TGCGCCAGCAGCCAAGATCGTCAGGGGGTTCCAGATACGCAGTATTTT.